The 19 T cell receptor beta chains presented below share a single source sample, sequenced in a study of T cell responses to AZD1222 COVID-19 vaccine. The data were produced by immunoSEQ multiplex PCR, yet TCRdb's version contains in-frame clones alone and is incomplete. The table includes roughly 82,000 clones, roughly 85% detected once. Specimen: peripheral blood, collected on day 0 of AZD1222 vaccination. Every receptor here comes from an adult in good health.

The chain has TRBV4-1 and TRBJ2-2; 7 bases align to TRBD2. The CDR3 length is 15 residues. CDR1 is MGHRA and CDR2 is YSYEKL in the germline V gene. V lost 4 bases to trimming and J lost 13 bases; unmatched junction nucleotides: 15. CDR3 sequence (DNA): TGCGCCAGCAGCCCCTACAGCGGGACCCCCGAGGGGCTGTTTTTT. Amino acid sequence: CASSPYSGTPEGLFF.

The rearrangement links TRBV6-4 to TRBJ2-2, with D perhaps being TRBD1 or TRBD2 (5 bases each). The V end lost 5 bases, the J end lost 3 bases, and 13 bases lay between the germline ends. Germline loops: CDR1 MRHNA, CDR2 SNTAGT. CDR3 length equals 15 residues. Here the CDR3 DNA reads TGTGCCAGCAGTCCGGACGTGGGGGACACCGGGGAGCTGTTTTTT. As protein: CASSPDVGDTGELFF.

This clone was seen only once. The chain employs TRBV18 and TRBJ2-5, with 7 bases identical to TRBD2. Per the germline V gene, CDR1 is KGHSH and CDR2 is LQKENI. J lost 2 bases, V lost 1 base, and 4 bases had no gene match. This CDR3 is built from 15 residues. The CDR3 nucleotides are TGTGCCAGCTCACCACGGTCTAGCGGTCAAGAGACCCAGTACTTC. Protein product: CASSPRSSGQETQYF. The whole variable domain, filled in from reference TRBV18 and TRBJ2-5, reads NAGVMQNPRHLVRRRGQEARLRCSPMKGHSHVYWYRQLPEEGLKFMVYLQKENIIDESGMPKERFSAEFPKEGPSILRIQQVVRGDSAAYFCASSPRSSGQETQYFGPGTRLLVL.

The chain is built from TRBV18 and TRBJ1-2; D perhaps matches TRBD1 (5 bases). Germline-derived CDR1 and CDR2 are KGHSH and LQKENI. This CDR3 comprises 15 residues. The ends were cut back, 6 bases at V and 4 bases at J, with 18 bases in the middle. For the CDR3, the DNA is TGTGCCAGCTCCCTAGGACAAGGGGATCTCTATGGCTACACCTTC. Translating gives CASSLGQGDLYGYTF.

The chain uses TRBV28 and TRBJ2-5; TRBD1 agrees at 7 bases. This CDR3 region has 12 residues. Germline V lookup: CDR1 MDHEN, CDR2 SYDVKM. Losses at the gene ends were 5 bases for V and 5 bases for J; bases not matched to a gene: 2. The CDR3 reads CASSNRGETQYF. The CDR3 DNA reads TGTGCCAGCAGTAACAGGGGTGAGACCCAGTACTTC.

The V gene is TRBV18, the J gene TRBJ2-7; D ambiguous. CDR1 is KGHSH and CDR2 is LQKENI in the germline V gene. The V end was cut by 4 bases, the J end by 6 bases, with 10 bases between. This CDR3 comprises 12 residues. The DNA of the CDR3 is TGTGCCAGCTCACAGGTCGCGACCGAGCAGTACTTC. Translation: CASSQVATEQYF.

The CDR3 nucleotides read TGTGCCAGCAGTTACCTGGGGGGGACCCCCAAGTACTTC. It translates to CASSYLGGTPKYF. This chain links TRBV6-5 with TRBJ2-7; TRBD2 aligns across 7 bases. The germline V gene has CDR1 MNHEY and CDR2 SVGAGI. The CDR3 length is 13 residues. J lost 11 bases, V lost 2 bases, and 9 bases had no gene match.

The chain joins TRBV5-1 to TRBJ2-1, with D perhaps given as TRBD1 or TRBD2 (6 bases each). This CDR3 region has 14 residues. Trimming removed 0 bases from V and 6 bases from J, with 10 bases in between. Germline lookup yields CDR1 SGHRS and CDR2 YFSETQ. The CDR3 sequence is CASSLAGASNEQFF. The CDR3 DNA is TGCGCCAGCAGCTTGGCGGGGGCCTCCAATGAGCAGTTCTTC.

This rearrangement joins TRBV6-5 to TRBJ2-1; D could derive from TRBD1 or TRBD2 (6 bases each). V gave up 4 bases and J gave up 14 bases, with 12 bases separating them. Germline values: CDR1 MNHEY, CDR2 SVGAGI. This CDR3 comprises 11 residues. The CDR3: CASSWGASEFF. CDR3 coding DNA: TGTGCCAGCAGTTGGGGGGCTAGCGAGTTCTTC.

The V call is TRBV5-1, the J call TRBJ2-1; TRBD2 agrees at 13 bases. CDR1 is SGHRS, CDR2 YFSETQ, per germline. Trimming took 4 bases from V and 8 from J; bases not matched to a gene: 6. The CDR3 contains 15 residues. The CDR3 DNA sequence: TGCGCCAGCAGCGGCACTAGCGGGGGGGCGTATGAGCAGTTCTTC. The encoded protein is CASSGTSGGAYEQFF. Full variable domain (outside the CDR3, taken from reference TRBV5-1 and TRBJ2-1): KAGVTQTPRYLIKTRGQQVTLSCSPISGHRSVSWYQQTPGQGLQFLFEYFSETQRNKGNFPGRFSGRQFSNSRSEMNVSTLELGDSALYLCASSGTSGGAYEQFFGPGTRLTVL.

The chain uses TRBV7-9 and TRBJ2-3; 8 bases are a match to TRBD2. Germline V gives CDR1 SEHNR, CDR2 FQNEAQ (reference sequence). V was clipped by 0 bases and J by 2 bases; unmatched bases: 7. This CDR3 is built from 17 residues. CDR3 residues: CASSLAGRGGNTDTQYF. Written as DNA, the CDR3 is TGTGCCAGCAGCTTAGCTGGGCGCGGGGGGAACACAGATACGCAGTATTTT.

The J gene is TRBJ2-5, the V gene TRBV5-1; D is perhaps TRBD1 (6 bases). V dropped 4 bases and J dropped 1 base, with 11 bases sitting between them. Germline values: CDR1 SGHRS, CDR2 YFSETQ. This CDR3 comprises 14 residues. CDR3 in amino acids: CASSPGHSQETQYF. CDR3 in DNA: TGCGCCAGCAGCCCGGGACACAGCCAAGAGACCCAGTACTTC.

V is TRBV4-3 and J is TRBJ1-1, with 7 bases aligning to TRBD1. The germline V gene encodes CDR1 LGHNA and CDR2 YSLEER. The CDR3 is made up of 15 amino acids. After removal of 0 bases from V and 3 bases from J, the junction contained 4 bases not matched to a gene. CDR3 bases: TGCGCCAGCAGCCAAGATGGCAGGGGGGACACTGAAGCTTTCTTT. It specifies CASSQDGRGDTEAFF.

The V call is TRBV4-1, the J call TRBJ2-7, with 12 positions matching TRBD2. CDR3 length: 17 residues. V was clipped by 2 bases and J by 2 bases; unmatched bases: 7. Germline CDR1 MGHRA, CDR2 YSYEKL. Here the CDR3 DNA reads TGCGCCAGCAGCCAATCTACTAGCGGGGGGCCAGCCTACGAGCAGTACTTC. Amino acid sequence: CASSQSTSGGPAYEQYF.

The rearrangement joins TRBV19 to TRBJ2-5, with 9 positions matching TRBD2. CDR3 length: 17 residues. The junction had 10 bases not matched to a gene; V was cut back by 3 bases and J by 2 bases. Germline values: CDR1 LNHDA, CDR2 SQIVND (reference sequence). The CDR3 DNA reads TGTGCCAGTAGTATGCTGTTCGGCGGGGGGGCGCAAGAGACCCAGTACTTC. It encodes CASSMLFGGGAQETQYF.

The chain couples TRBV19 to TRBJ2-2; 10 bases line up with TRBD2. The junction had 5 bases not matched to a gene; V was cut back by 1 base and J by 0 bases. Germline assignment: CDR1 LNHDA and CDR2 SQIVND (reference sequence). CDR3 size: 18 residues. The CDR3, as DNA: TGTGCCAGTAGTATAGGGGTAGCGGGGGGCACGAACACCGGGGAGCTGTTTTTT. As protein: CASSIGVAGGTNTGELFF.

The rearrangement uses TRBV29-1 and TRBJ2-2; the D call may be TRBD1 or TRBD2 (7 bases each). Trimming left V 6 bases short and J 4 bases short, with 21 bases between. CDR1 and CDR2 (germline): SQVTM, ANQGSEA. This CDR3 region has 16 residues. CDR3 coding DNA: TGCAGCGTGGGGACTGGGAGGGGGCGCGGCACCGGGGAGCTGTTTTTT. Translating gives CSVGTGRGRGTGELFF.

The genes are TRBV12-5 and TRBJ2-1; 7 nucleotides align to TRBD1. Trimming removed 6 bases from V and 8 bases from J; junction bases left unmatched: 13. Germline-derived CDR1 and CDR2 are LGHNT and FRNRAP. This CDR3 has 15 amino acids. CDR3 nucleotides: TGTGCTAGTGGATCCCAGACAGGGTTTGGCGATGAGCAGTTCTTC. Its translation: CASGSQTGFGDEQFF. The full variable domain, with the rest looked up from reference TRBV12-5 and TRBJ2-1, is DARVTQTPRHKVTEMGQEVTMRCQPILGHNTVFWYRQTMMQGLELLAYFRNRAPLDDSGMPKDRFSAEMPDATLATLKIQPSEPRDSAVYFCASGSQTGFGDEQFFGPGTRLTVL.

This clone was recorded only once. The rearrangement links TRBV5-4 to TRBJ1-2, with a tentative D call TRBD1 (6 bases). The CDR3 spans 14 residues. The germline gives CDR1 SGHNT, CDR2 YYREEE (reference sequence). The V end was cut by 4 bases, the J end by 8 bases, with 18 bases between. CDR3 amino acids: CASSRSTGSYGYTF. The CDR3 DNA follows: TGTGCCAGCAGCCGTTCGACAGGCAGCTACGGCTACACCTTC.